These 6 T cell receptor beta chains were all obtained from the same sample, sequenced in a study of T cells in localized non-small cell lung cancer. Sequencing was performed with immunoSEQ multiplex PCR; in TCRdb, only in-frame clones are kept and a portion is missing. The sample has 30,000 to 35,000 clones; 85% to 90% are singletons. Sequencing used peripheral blood, obtained before any cancer treatment. The receptor source for this set is a female donor over 55 with stage I lung adenocarcinoma.

The chain uses TRBV19 and TRBJ1-1; perhaps TRBD1 as D (6 bases). The CDR3 sequence is 16 residues long. The V and J ends lost 5 bases and 2 bases respectively, with 18 bases between them. The germline gives CDR1 LNHDA, CDR2 SQIVND (reference sequence). The CDR3 DNA is TGTGCCAGTAGTTACAGGGTTGGGAGCGGTAACACTGAAGCTTTCTTT. It encodes CASSYRVGSGNTEAFF.

The rearrangement joins TRBV5-1 to TRBJ2-1; D is possibly TRBD2 (6 bases). From germline, CDR1 is SGHRS and CDR2 YFSETQ. The CDR3 has 15 residues. V lost 2 bases to trimming and J lost 10 bases, with 19 bases between them. The CDR3 sequence: CASSFIRESQREQFF. The CDR3 region has the DNA TGCGCCAGCAGCTTTATACGGGAGAGCCAACGGGAGCAGTTCTTC.

The chain links TRBV7-2 to TRBJ2-5; D call uncertain. This CDR3 contains 14 residues. Trimming pared 6 bases from V and 7 bases from J, leaving 18 bases between. Germline CDR1 and CDR2: SGHTA and FQGNSA. This chain's CDR3 is CASSPVGSAATQYF. CDR3 nucleotide sequence: TGTGCCAGCAGTCCGGTTGGCTCCGCGGCGACCCAGTACTTC.

This clone was seen once. V and J are TRBV7-2 and TRBJ1-2, with TRBD1 matching 9 bases. The CDR3 has 13 amino acids. The germline gives CDR1 SGHTA, CDR2 FQGNSA. The V segment lost 4 bases and the J segment 8 bases; nucleotides outside the gene matches: 5. CDR3 DNA sequence: TGTGCCAGCAGCTCGCGGACAGGGGTGGGCTACACCTTC. This sequence encodes CASSSRTGVGYTF.

This clone has only a few counts. This sequence joins TRBV10-1 and TRBJ2-1; no firm D call. The CDR3 is 13 residues long. Trimming took off 0 bases at V and 7 bases at J, with 7 bases between the two ends. CDR1 and CDR2 from the germline V gene are WNHNN and SYGVQD (reference sequence). The DNA for the CDR3 is TGCGCCAGCAGTGAGTCTTCCGGTAATGAGCAGTTCTTC. Translation: CASSESSGNEQFF.

The rearrangement uses TRBV7-2 and TRBJ1-1; D not resolved. The CDR3 has 13 residues. The germline V gene encodes CDR1 SGHTA and CDR2 FQGNSA. V was trimmed by 1 base and J by 10 bases, leaving 13 bases between them. In DNA, the CDR3 is TGTGCCAGCAGCTTAGGTTTGTTTAATGGAGCTTTCTTT. Amino acid sequence: CASSLGLFNGAFF.